This is a list of T cell receptor beta chains from one sample in a study of blood T cell repertoires in COVID-19. The protocol was immunoSEQ multiplex PCR, while the TCRdb copy is restricted to in-frame clones and leaves out a portion. The data hold a few hundred thousand clones, with about 89% observed a single time. Sequencing input: peripheral blood. The receptors here all came from a man aged 25-45 years with acute or convalescent COVID-19. Both conserved end residues are part of each CDR3. The D gene is left open where the match is weak. Some rows mark clone size as missing; the rest say once, few, many or name a class of expanded clone.

J	D	size	V	DNA	CDR3
TRBJ2-7	NA	NA	TRBV30	TGTGCCTGGGGGGGAAGGGGTTTAGGCGAGCAGTACTTC	CAWGGRGLGEQYF
TRBJ1-4	TRBD1	few	TRBV11-2	TGTGCCAGCAGACCCGGGACAGGGGGTTTTGCAACTAATGAAAAACTGTTTTTT	CASRPGTGGFATNEKLFF
TRBJ1-6	NA	NA	TRBV19	TGTGCCAGTAGATCGGGTTCTTCTAATTCACCCCTCCACTTT	CASRSGSSNSPLHF
TRBJ1-3	NA	NA	TRBV27	TGTGCCAGCAGTCTACAGGGCTCTGGAAACACCATATATTTT	CASSLQGSGNTIYF
TRBJ1-6	NA	NA	TRBV5-6	TGTGCCAGCAGCAAGGACGGGGGCTCCTATAATTCACCCCTCCACTTT	CASSKDGGSYNSPLHF
TRBJ2-2	NA	NA	TRBV28	TGTGCCACCTCCTTTCCGGGACTCCGGAAGAACACCGGGGAGCTGTTTTTT	CATSFPGLRKNTGELFF
TRBJ1-1	NA	NA	TRBV28	TGTGCCAGCAGTTTAAGAGGGCGGTACACGAACACTGAAGCTTTCTTT	CASSLRGRYTNTEAFF
TRBJ1-5	NA	few	TRBV7-6	TGTGCCAGCAGCTTGCGTAGCAATCAGCCCCAGCATTTT	CASSLRSNQPQHF
TRBJ1-5	NA	NA	TRBV19	TGTGCCAGTAACCCTCGCTGGGCAGGGCGCAATCAGCCCCAGCATTTT	CASNPRWAGRNQPQHF
TRBJ1-3	NA	NA	TRBV6-6	TGTGCCAGCAGTAGCACAGGGACTGGAAACACCATATATTTT	CASSSTGTGNTIYF
TRBJ2-2	NA	NA	TRBV19	TGTGCCAGTAGTGCGACGGACTGGAACACCGGGGAGCTGTTTTTT	CASSATDWNTGELFF
TRBJ1-1	TRBD1	NA	TRBV10-3	TGTGCCATCAGGCAGGGGGCCCACACTGAAGCTTTCTTT	CAIRQGAHTEAFF
TRBJ1-6	NA	NA	TRBV2	TGTGCCAGCAGTCTGTGGGGCCGCTATAATTCACCCCTCCACTTT	CASSLWGRYNSPLHF
TRBJ1-2	NA	NA	TRBV6-2/TRBV6-3	TGTGCCAGCAGTTACGGTCGCCAGAATCCTTCTAACTATGGCTACACCTTC	CASSYGRQNPSNYGYTF
TRBJ1-2	TRBD1	NA	TRBV19	TGTGCCAGTAGTATTCCCGGGACAGGGTTTGCTCGAGAAGGCTACACCTTC	CASSIPGTGFAREGYTF
TRBJ1-1	NA	NA	TRBV27	TGTGCCAGCAGTTTACTAGGGACTATCACTGAAGCTTTCTTT	CASSLLGTITEAFF
TRBJ1-1	TRBD1	few	TRBV28	TGTGCCAGCAGTCCCGACAGGGTGGTGGGCACTGAAGCTTTCTTT	CASSPDRVVGTEAFF
TRBJ1-5	NA	NA	TRBV9	TGTGCCAGCAGCGTAGACGAGAGAAGCCAGCCCCAGCATTTT	CASSVDERSQPQHF
TRBJ1-2	NA	NA	TRBV14	TGTGCCAGCAGCCAAGGACTATCCTATGGCTACACCTTC	CASSQGLSYGYTF
TRBJ2-3	NA	NA	TRBV18	TGTGCCAGCTCACCAGGGGATACAGGGACAGATACGCAGTATTTT	CASSPGDTGTDTQYF